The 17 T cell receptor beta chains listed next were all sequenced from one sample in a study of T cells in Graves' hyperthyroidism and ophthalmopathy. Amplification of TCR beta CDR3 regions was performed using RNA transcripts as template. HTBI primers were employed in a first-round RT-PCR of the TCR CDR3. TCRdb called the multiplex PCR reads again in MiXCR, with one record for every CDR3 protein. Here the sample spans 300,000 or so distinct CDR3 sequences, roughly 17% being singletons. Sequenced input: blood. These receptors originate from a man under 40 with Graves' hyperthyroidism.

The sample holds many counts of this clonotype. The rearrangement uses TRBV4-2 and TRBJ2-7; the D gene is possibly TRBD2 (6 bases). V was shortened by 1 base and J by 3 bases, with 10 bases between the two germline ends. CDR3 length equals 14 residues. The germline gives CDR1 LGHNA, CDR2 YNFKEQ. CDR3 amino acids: CASSQGLGGYEQYF. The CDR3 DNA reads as TGTGCCAGCAGCCAAGGGTTGGGGGGCTACGAGCAGTACTTC.

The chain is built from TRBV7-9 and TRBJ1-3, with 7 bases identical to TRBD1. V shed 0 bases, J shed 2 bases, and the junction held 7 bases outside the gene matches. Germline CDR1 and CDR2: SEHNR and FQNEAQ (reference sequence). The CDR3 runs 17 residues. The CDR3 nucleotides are TGTGCCAGCAGCTTAGCGCAACAGGGGAGTCCTGGAAACACCATATATTTT. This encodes CASSLAQQGSPGNTIYF.

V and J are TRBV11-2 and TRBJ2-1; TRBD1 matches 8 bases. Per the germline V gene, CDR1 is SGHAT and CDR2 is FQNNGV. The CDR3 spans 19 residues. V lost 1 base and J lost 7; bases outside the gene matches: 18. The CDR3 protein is CASSLVGVARGRRANEQFF. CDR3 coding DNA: TGTGCCAGCAGCTTAGTGGGGGTGGCCAGGGGGCGCAGGGCGAATGAGCAGTTCTTC.

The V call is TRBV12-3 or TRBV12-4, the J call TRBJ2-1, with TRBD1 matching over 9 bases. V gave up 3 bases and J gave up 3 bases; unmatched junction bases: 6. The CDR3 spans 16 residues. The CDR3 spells CASSFDGTGIYNEQFF. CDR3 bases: TGTGCCAGCAGTTTTGATGGGACAGGGATCTACAATGAGCAGTTCTTC.

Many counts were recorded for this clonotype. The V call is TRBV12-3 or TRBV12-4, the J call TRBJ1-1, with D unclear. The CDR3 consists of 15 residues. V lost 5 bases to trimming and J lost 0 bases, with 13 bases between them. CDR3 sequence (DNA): TGTGCCAGCAGTATCCTCAGGCCCATGAACACTGAAGCTTTCTTT. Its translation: CASSILRPMNTEAFF.

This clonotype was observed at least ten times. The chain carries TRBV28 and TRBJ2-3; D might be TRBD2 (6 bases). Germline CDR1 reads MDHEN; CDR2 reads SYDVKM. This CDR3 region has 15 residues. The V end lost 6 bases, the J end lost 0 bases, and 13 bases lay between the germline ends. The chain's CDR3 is CASSHRSGSTDTQYF. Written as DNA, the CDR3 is TGTGCCAGCAGCCATAGAAGCGGGAGCACAGATACGCAGTATTTT.

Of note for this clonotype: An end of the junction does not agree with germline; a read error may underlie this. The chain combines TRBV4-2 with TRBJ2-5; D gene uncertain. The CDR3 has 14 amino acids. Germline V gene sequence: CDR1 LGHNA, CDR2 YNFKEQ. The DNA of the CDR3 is TGTGCCAGCAGCCAAGGGGCTCTTCAAGGGACCCAGTACTTC. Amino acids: CASSQGALQGTQYF.

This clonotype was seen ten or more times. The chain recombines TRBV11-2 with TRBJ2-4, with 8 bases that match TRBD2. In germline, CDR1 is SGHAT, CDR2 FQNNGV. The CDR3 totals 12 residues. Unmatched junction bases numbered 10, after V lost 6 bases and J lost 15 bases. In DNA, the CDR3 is TGTGCCAGCAGTCCCGGGACTAGGGTACGGTACTTC. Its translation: CASSPGTRVRYF.

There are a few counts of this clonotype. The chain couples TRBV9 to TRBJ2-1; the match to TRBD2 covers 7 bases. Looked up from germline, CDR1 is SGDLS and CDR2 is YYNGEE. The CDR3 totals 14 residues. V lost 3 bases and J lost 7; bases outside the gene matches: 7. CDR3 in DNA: TGTGCCAGCAGCGAACGGGAGGCGGGGAATGAGCAGTTCTTC. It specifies CASSEREAGNEQFF.

CDR3: CASRVLAGENTGELFF. CDR3 coding DNA: TGTGCCAGCAGGGTACTAGCGGGAGAGAACACCGGGGAGCTGTTTTTT. The chain recombines TRBV12-3 or TRBV12-4 with TRBJ2-2, with 11 bases identical to TRBD2. CDR3 length: 16 residues. V was pared by 6 bases and J by 1 base, with 4 bases of the junction left unmatched.

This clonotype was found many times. CDR3 nucleotide sequence: TGTGCCAGCAGTTTAGCGCTGGGGCGGCTCAGCACAGATACGCAGTATTTT. Its translation: CASSLALGRLSTDTQYF. The chain recombines TRBV12-3 or TRBV12-4 with TRBJ2-3; possibly TRBD1 for D (5 bases). V was shortened by 0 bases and J by 0 bases, with 13 bases between the two germline ends. The CDR3 extends over 17 amino acids.

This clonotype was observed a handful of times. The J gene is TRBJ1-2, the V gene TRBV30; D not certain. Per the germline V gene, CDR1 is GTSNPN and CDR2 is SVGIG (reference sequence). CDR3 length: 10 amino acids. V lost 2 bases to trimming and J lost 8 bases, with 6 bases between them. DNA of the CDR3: TGTGCCTGGAGTAGTGGGGGCTACACCTTC. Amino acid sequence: CAWSSGGYTF.

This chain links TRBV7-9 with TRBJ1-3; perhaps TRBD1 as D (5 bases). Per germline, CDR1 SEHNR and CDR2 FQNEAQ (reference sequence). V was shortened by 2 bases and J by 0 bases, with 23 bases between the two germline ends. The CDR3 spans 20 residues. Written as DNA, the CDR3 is TGTGCCAGCAGCTTATTACGGGGATCGACAGCAACCCTCTCTGGAAACACCATATATTTT. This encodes CASSLLRGSTATLSGNTIYF.

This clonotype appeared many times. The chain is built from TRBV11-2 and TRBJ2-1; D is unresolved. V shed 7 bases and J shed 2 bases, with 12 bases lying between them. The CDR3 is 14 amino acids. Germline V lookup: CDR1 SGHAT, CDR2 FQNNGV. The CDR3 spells CASTLPPPYNEQFF. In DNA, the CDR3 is TGTGCCAGCACCCTACCCCCTCCCTACAATGAGCAGTTCTTC.

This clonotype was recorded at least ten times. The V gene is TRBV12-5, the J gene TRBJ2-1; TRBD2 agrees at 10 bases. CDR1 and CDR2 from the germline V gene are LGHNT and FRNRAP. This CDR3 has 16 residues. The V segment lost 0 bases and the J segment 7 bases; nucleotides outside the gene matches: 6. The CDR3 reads CASGLVLTSGINEQFF. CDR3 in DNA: TGTGCTAGTGGTTTGGTCCTCACTAGCGGGATTAATGAGCAGTTCTTC.

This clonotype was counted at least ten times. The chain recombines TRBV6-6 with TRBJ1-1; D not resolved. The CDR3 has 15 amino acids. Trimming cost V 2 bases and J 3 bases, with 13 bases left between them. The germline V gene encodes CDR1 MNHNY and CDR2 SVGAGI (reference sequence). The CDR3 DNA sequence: TGTGCCAGCAGTTACGTTTCTGCTGGGGACACTGAAGCTTTCTTT. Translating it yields CASSYVSAGDTEAFF.

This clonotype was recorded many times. CDR3 coding DNA: TGCAGTGCTAGAGACGGGGCGGAAGTAACCCCACCGAGGGAGCAGTTCTTC. Translating it yields CSARDGAEVTPPREQFF. The chain recombines TRBV20-1 with TRBJ2-1, with D perhaps matching TRBD1 or TRBD2 (5 bases each). Germline CDR1 is DFQATT and CDR2 is SNEGSKA (reference sequence). The CDR3 extends over 17 amino acids. V lost 0 bases, J lost 10 bases, and 25 bases lay in between.